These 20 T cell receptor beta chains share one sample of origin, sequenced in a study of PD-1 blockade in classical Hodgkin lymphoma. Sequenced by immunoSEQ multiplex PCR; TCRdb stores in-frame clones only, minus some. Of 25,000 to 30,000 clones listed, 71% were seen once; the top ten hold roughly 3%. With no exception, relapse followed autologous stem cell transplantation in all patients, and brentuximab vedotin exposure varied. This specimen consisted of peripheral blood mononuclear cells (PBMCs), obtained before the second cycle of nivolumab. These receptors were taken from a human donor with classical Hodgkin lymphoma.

The CDR3 DNA sequence: TGTGCCAGCAGCCCCTCGCAGGGGACCTACTACGAGCAGTACTTC. It specifies CASSPSQGTYYEQYF. This chain connects TRBV7-6 to TRBJ2-7; tentatively, D is TRBD1 (6 bases). V lost 5 bases and J lost 3, with 17 bases in between. CDR3 length: 15 residues. The germline gives CDR1 SGHVS, CDR2 FNYEAQ.

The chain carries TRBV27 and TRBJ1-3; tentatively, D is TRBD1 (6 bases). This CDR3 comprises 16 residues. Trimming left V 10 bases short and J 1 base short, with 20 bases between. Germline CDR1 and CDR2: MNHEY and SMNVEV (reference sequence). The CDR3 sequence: CANRTVRKVSGNTIYF. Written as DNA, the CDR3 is TGTGCCAACCGGACAGTCAGAAAGGTATCTGGAAACACCATATATTTT.

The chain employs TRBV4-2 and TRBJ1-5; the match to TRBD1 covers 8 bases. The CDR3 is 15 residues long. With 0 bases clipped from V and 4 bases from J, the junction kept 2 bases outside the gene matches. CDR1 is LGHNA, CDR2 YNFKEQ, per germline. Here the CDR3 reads CASSQDWDRNQPQHF. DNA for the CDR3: TGTGCCAGCAGCCAAGATTGGGACAGGAATCAGCCCCAGCATTTT.

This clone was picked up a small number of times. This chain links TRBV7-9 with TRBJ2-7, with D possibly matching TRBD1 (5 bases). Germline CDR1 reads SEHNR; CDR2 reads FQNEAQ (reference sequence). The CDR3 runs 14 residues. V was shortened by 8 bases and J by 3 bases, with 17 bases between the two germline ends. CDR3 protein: CASSDTTGDYEQYF. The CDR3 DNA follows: TGTGCCAGCTCGGACACCACCGGCGACTACGAGCAGTACTTC.

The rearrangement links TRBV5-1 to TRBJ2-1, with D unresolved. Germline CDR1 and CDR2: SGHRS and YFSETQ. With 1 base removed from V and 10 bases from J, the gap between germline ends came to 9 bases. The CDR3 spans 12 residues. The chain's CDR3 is CASSLTGWEQFF. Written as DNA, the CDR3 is TGCGCCAGCAGCTTGACGGGTTGGGAGCAGTTCTTC. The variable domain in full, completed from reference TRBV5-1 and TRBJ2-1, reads KAGVTQTPRYLIKTRGQQVTLSCSPISGHRSVSWYQQTPGQGLQFLFEYFSETQRNKGNFPGRFSGRQFSNSRSEMNVSTLELGDSALYLCASSLTGWEQFFGPGTRLTVL.

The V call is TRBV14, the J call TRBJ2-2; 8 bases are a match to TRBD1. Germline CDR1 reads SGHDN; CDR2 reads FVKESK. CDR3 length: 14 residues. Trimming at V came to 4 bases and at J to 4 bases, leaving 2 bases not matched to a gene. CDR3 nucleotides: TGTGCCAGCAGCCTGACAGGGGCCACCGGGGAGCTGTTTTTT. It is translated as CASSLTGATGELFF.

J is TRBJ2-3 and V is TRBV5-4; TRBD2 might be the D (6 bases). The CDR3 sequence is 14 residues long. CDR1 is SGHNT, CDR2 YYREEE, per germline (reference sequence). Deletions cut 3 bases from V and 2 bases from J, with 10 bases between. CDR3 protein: CASSWTLATDTQYF. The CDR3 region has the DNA TGTGCCAGCAGCTGGACACTAGCCACAGATACGCAGTATTTT.

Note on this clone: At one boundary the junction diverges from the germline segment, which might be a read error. The chain's CDR3 is CASSLRGTEAFF. Here the CDR3 DNA reads TGTGCCAGCAGCTTAAGGGGCACTGAAGCTTTCTTT. This chain uses TRBV5-3 with TRBJ1-1, with D maybe TRBD1 (5 bases). TRBV5-3 is recorded as an ORF, its role being uncertain. The CDR3 extends over 12 amino acids.

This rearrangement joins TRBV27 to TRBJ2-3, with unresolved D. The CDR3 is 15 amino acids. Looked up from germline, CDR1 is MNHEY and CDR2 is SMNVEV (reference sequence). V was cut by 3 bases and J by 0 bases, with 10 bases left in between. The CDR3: CASSFGPTSTDTQYF. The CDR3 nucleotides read TGTGCCAGCAGTTTTGGACCTACTAGCACAGATACGCAGTATTTT.

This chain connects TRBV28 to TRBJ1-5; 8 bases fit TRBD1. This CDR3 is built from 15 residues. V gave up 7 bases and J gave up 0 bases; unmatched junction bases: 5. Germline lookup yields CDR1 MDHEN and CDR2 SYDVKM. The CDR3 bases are TGTGCCAGCAAGAGACAGGGGAATAGCAATCAGCCCCAGCATTTT. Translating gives CASKRQGNSNQPQHF.

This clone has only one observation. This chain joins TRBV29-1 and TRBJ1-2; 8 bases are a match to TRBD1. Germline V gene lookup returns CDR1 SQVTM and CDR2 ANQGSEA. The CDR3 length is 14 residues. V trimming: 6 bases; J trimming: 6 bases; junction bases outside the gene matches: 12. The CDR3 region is CSVKDPDRGDGYTF. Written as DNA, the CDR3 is TGCAGCGTCAAGGATCCCGACAGGGGCGATGGCTACACCTTC. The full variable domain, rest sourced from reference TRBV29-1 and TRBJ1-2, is SAVISQKPSRDICQRGTSLTIQCQVDSQVTMMFWYRQQPGQSLTLIATANQGSEATYESGFVIDKFPISRPNLTFSTLTVSNMSPEDSSIYLCSVKDPDRGDGYTFGSGTRLTVV.

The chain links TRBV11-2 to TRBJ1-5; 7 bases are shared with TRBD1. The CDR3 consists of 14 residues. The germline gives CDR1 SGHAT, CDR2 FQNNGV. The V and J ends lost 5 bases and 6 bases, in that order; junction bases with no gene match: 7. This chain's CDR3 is CASSITGESQPQHF. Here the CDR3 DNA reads TGTGCCAGCAGCATTACAGGGGAGAGTCAGCCCCAGCATTTT.

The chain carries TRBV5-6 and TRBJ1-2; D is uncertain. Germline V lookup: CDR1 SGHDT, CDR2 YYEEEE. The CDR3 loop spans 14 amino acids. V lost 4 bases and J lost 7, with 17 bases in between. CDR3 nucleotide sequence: TGTGCCAGCAGCCTAGAAACTGGACGGCTTGGCTACACCTTC. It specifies CASSLETGRLGYTF.

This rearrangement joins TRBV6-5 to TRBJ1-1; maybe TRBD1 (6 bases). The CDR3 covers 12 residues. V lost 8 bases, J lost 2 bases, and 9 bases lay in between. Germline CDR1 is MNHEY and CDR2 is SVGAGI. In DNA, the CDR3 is TGTGCCAGCGGGACAACCAACACTGAAGCTTTCTTT. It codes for CASGTTNTEAFF.

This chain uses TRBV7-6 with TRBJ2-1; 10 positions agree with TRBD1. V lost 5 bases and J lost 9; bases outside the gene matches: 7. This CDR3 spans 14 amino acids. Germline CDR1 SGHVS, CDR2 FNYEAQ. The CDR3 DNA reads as TGTGCCAGCAGCACCCGACAGGGGGCGGGTGAGCAGTTCTTC. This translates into CASSTRQGAGEQFF.

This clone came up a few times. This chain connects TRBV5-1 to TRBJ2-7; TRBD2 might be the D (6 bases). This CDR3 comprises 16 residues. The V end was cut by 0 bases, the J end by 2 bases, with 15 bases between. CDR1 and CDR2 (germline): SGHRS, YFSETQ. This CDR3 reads CASSLVGREVAYEQYF. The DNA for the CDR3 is TGCGCCAGCAGCTTGGTTGGCAGGGAGGTTGCCTACGAGCAGTACTTC.

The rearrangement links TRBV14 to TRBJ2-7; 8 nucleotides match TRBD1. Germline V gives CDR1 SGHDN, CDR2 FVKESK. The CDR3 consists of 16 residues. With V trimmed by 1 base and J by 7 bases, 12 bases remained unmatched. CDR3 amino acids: CASSQGDRFREEEQYF. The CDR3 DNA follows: TGTGCCAGCAGCCAAGGGGACAGGTTCCGCGAGGAAGAGCAGTACTTC.

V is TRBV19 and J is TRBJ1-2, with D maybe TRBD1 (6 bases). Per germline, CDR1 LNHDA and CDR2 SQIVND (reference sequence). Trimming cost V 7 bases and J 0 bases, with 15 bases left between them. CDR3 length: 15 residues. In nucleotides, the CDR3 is TGTGCCAGTACGGGACACGAGAACCCTAACTATGGCTACACCTTC. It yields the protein CASTGHENPNYGYTF.

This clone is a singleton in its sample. The CDR3 bases are TGTGCCAGCAGCTTACCTAGAAGATCTAGCACAGATACGCAGTATTTT. It translates to CASSLPRRSSTDTQYF. This chain links TRBV7-9 with TRBJ2-3; D unclear. Germline V gives CDR1 SEHNR, CDR2 FQNEAQ (reference sequence). This CDR3 spans 16 amino acids. The V end lost 2 bases, the J end lost 0 bases, and 12 bases lay between the germline ends.

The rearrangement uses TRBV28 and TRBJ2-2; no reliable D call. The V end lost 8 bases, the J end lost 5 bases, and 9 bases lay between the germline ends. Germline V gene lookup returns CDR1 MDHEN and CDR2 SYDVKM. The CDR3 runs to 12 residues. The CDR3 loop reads CASADETGELFF. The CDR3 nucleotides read TGTGCCAGCGCCGACGAGACCGGGGAGCTGTTTTTT.